These 13 T cell receptor beta chains came from one sample sequenced in a study of shared clonotypes between healthy human individuals. Method: immunoSEQ multiplex PCR; TCRdb's copy keeps in-frame clones and lacks some. This table holds about 600,000 clones, more than 95% found once. The specimen was naive CD4+ T cells sorted from blood. Stated subset: CD45RA+ positively selected. The receptors derive from a woman between 25 and 40 years old in good health.

The V call is TRBV5-1, the J call TRBJ2-5, with TRBD2 identical over 8 bases. Germline V lookup: CDR1 SGHRS, CDR2 YFSETQ. The CDR3 is 17 amino acids. V was clipped by 0 bases and J by 1 base; unmatched bases: 8. CDR3 amino acids: CASSLALSGTPQETQYF. The CDR3 DNA sequence: TGCGCCAGCAGCTTGGCTCTTAGCGGGACGCCCCAAGAGACCCAGTACTTC.

The chain uses TRBV5-1 and TRBJ2-2; 10 bases align to TRBD2. Per the germline V gene, CDR1 is SGHRS and CDR2 is YFSETQ. With 0 bases clipped from V and 6 bases from J, the junction kept 5 bases outside the gene matches. The CDR3 runs to 16 residues. DNA for the CDR3: TGCGCCAGCAGCTTGGAAGCGGGAGGGCCCTCCGGGGAGCTGTTTTTT. It yields the protein CASSLEAGGPSGELFF.

The V call is TRBV6-5, the J call TRBJ2-7; TRBD2 agrees at 16 bases. Germline assignment: CDR1 MNHEY and CDR2 SVGAGI. This CDR3 is 14 amino acids long. V trimming: 7 bases; J trimming: 6 bases; junction bases outside the gene matches: 3. CDR3 amino acids: CASTGTSGRAEQYF. In nucleotides, the CDR3 is TGTGCCAGCACCGGGACTAGCGGGAGGGCCGAGCAGTACTTC.

The V call is TRBV28, the J call TRBJ2-5; 7 nucleotides match TRBD1. The J call may be in error: the DNA end matches TRBJ2-7 better. The CDR3 runs 14 residues. The germline V gene has CDR1 MDHEN and CDR2 SYDVKM. DNA of the CDR3: TGTGCCAGCAGCTCCGGGACAGCCACCTACGAGCAGTACTTC. Amino acids: CASSSGTATYEQYF.

The chain has TRBV10-3 and TRBJ2-5; weak D call: TRBD1 (6 bases). The J call is uncertain, as TRBJ2-7 better fits the DNA end. CDR1 and CDR2 from the germline V gene are ENHRY and SYGVKD. The CDR3 length is 13 residues. DNA of the CDR3: TGTGCCATCAGTGGCCGTACAGGGTCCGAGCAGTACTTC. It encodes CAISGRTGSEQYF.

V usage is TRBV5-1 and J usage is TRBJ2-3; TRBD2 agrees at 7 bases. CDR1 SGHRS and CDR2 YFSETQ come from the germline V gene. This CDR3 region has 13 residues. Trimming removed 8 bases from V and 2 bases from J; junction bases left unmatched: 5. The CDR3 sequence: CASRDYFTDTQYF. Here the CDR3 DNA reads TGCGCCAGTCGGGACTACTTCACAGATACGCAGTATTTT.

The rearrangement uses TRBV19 and TRBJ2-3; 9 bases line up with TRBD2. The CDR3 has 15 amino acids. Germline V gene data show CDR1 as LNHDA and CDR2 as SQIVND (reference sequence). Trimming took 7 bases from V and 4 from J; bases not matched to a gene: 9. CDR3 residues: CASTFRAGGPDTQYF. CDR3 in DNA: TGTGCCAGTACCTTCCGGGCGGGAGGGCCAGATACGCAGTATTTT.

The chain uses TRBV27 and TRBJ1-5; 7 bases are a match to TRBD1. Germline trimming cut 3 bases from V and 0 bases from J; bases unmatched to any gene: 11. The CDR3 length is 18 residues. Per germline, CDR1 MNHEY and CDR2 SMNVEV (reference sequence). The CDR3 sequence is CASSLRWTGRYSNQPQHF. Written as DNA, the CDR3 is TGTGCCAGCAGTTTGCGATGGACAGGCCGCTATAGCAATCAGCCCCAGCATTTT.

This chain connects TRBV28 to TRBJ1-2, with D possibly being TRBD1 (6 bases). This CDR3 comprises 17 residues. V was shortened by 11 bases and J by 0 bases, with 25 bases between the two germline ends. CDR1 and CDR2 from the germline V gene are MDHEN and SYDVKM. CDR3 residues: CAVISPLGGQANYGYTF. The DNA of the CDR3 is TGTGCCGTTATAAGTCCGTTGGGGGGGCAAGCTAACTATGGCTACACCTTC.

The chain has TRBV28 and TRBJ2-2, with 9 nucleotides matching TRBD2. Per the germline V gene, CDR1 is MDHEN and CDR2 is SYDVKM. With V trimmed by 4 bases and J by 4 bases, 4 bases remained unmatched. The CDR3 is 15 residues long. CDR3 sequence: CASSSTSGLTGELFF. The CDR3 DNA reads as TGTGCCAGCAGTTCTACTAGCGGGCTCACCGGGGAGCTGTTTTTT.

V and J are TRBV7-2 and TRBJ2-5; no firm D call. Germline V CDR1 and CDR2: SGHTA, FQGNSA. The V gene lost 5 bases and the J gene lost 5 bases, with 6 bases spanning the gap. CDR3 size: 11 residues. CDR3 DNA: TGTGCCAGCAGCCCCAAGGAGACCCAGTACTTC. It specifies CASSPKETQYF.

This clone was recorded only once. The chain joins TRBV14 to TRBJ2-5; D gene unclear. The J call may not be correct, given that the DNA end is closer to TRBJ2-7. Germline V gives CDR1 SGHDN, CDR2 FVKESK. This CDR3 region has 13 residues. The CDR3 DNA is TGTGCCAGCAGCCAAGATATATACTACGAGCAGTACTTC. Amino acid sequence: CASSQDIYYEQYF.

The chain is built from TRBV7-9 and TRBJ2-4; possibly TRBD2 for D (6 bases). The germline V and J ends were trimmed by 1 base and 0 bases, with 10 bases remaining between them. The germline V gene has CDR1 SEHNR and CDR2 FQNEAQ (reference sequence). The CDR3 has 16 residues. CDR3 residues: CASSLGGGLAKNIQYF. CDR3 coding DNA: TGTGCCAGCAGCTTAGGTGGGGGGTTAGCCAAAAACATTCAGTACTTC.